The entry that follows covers one T cell receptor (beta chain) sequence. Its antigen is still unknown. The data stem from a study of CD8 T cells in ankylosing spondylitis. Study results and caveats: Ankylosing spondylitis blood appeared to carry a characteristic TCR beta motif of roughly eight highly homologous variants.

V was clipped by 7 bases and J by 4 bases; unmatched bases: 12. The germline V gene has CDR1 LNHDA and CDR2 SQIVND (reference sequence). CDR3 length equals 16 residues. TCRdb analysed the 5' RACE reads with MiXCR anew, one entry per CDR3 protein. The sample includes 670,000 or so distinct CDR3 sequences, about 20% of them seen just once. The source material was blood, either unsorted or a sorted T cell fraction (not recorded which). The chain combines TRBV19 with TRBJ2-2, with 7 bases identical to TRBD2. The sequence came from a male donor with ankylosing spondylitis. CDR3: CASTTSQRGFTGELFF. The CDR3 region has the DNA TGTGCCAGTACCACCTCCCAGCGGGGCTTCACCGGGGAGCTGTTTTTT.